Listed here are 3 T cell receptor beta chains from one sample, sequenced in a study of shared clonotypes between healthy human individuals. The protocol was immunoSEQ multiplex PCR, while the TCRdb copy is restricted to in-frame clones and leaves out a portion. The repertoire consists of 760,000 or so clones, with roughly 96% occurring once and the leading ten covering less than 0.25%. CD45RO negativity and positive selection for CCR7 defined naive CD8 cells, a population that excluded terminally differentiated effector memory CD45RA+ cells. What was sequenced was naive CD8+ T cells sorted from blood. All receptors derive from a man younger than 45 in good health.

The rearrangement links TRBV7-6 to TRBJ2-5; D gene unclear. Trimming cost V 5 bases and J 0 bases, with 16 bases left between them. Germline V lookup: CDR1 SGHVS, CDR2 FNYEAQ. The CDR3 runs to 16 residues. DNA of the CDR3: TGTGCCAGCAGCGAGAGACGTGCTGGGAACCAAGAGACCCAGTACTTC. It codes for CASSERRAGNQETQYF.

This chain uses TRBV15 with TRBJ2-1; D is tentatively TRBD1 or TRBD2 (5 bases each). Trimming pared 3 bases from V and 4 bases from J, leaving 22 bases between. This CDR3 is built from 18 residues. Germline CDR1 is LNHNV and CDR2 is YYDKDF (reference sequence). The CDR3 is CATSSEVGDPPGYNEQFF. The CDR3 region has the DNA TGTGCCACCAGCAGTGAGGTGGGGGACCCTCCGGGGTACAATGAGCAGTTCTTC.

V usage is TRBV9 and J usage is TRBJ2-7, with a tentative D call TRBD1 (6 bases). The germline V and J ends were trimmed by 0 bases and 0 bases, with 16 bases remaining between them. The germline gives CDR1 SGDLS, CDR2 YYNGEE. The CDR3 spans 17 residues. DNA for the CDR3: TGTGCCAGCAGCGTAGCGGCTCAGGCAGGGGTCTCCTACGAGCAGTACTTC. Translation gives CASSVAAQAGVSYEQYF.